A selection of T cell receptor beta chains follows, all from one sample in a study of T cell changes during pregnancy in multiple sclerosis. Profiling relied on immunoSEQ multiplex PCR, and the TCRdb table lists in-frame clones only, not all of them. The sample lists around 43,000 clones, 93% occurring once. The sequencing used CD8+ T cells from peripheral blood mononuclear cells, collected after pregnancy. These receptors all stem from a female donor with multiple sclerosis, enrolled in a pregnancy study. Both conserved end residues are part of each CDR3. D genes are given only for firm matches. Some rows have no size entry. The others give once, few or many, or a class for an expanded clone.

j_call d_call clone_size v_call cdr3_aa cdr3_nt
TRBJ1-1 TRBD1 NA TRBV5-1 CASSSTGATEAFF TGCGCCAGCAGCTCGACAGGGGCGACTGAAGCTTTCTTT
TRBJ2-7 TRBD1 NA TRBV5-8 CASRYSGTGGPSNSYEQYF TGTGCCAGCAGGTACTCCGGGACAGGGGGCCCTAGTAACTCCTACGAGCAGTACTTC
TRBJ2-1 NA NA TRBV29-1 CSVEVGEPEDYNEQFF TGCAGCGTTGAAGTAGGCGAACCAGAGGACTACAATGAGCAGTTCTTC
TRBJ1-5 NA NA TRBV19 CASSISVGQPQHF TGTGCCAGTAGTATAAGTGTGGGCCAGCCCCAGCATTTT
TRBJ2-7 TRBD1 NA TRBV5-1 CASWPGQGFYEQYF TGCGCCAGCTGGCCGGGACAGGGCTTTTACGAGCAGTACTTC
TRBJ2-7 NA NA TRBV27 CATALGSSYEQYF TGTGCCACCGCCCTGGGGAGCTCCTACGAGCAGTACTTC
TRBJ2-1 NA NA TRBV7-9 CASSFSQGKKVEQFF TGTGCCAGCAGCTTCAGCCAGGGGAAAAAAGTTGAGCAGTTCTTC
TRBJ2-4 NA NA TRBV7-9 CASSAHLAKNIQYF TGTGCCAGCAGCGCACATCTAGCCAAAAACATTCAGTACTTC
TRBJ2-2 NA once TRBV4-1 CASSQAGPGHLTGELFF TGCGCCAGCAGCCAAGCTGGACCGGGACACCTCACCGGGGAGCTGTTTTTT
TRBJ2-7 NA NA TRBV5-1 CASRGESHEQYF TGCGCCAGCCGCGGAGAGTCCCACGAGCAGTACTTC
TRBJ1-1 NA NA TRBV7-8 CASSLQKDWTSEAFF TGTGCCAGCAGCTTACAGAAGGACTGGACGAGTGAAGCTTTCTTT
TRBJ1-2 NA NA TRBV29-1 CSVADQDKHNYGYTF TGCAGCGTTGCAGATCAAGACAAGCATAACTATGGCTACACCTTC
TRBJ2-5 NA NA TRBV5-1 CASSQNGGTQETQYF TGCGCCAGCAGCCAGAACGGGGGAACCCAAGAGACCCAGTACTTC
TRBJ2-3 TRBD2 once TRBV5-1 CASSLAGLAGGPTDTQYF TGCGCCAGCAGCTTGGCGGGACTAGCGGGGGGACCCACAGATACGCAGTATTTT
TRBJ2-7 TRBD2 NA TRBV4-1 CASSQGAQLAGEGEQYF TGCGCCAGCAGCCAAGGGGCCCAACTAGCGGGGGAGGGTGAGCAGTACTTC
TRBJ2-3 NA NA TRBV29-1 CSVPHRNTQYF TGCAGCGTTCCCCACAGGAATACGCAGTATTTT
TRBJ1-5 TRBD1 NA TRBV2 CASELRGGVDQPQHF TGTGCCAGCGAACTCAGAGGGGGCGTGGATCAGCCCCAGCATTTT
TRBJ2-5 TRBD1 NA TRBV23-1 CASSQSTGGVQETQYF TGCGCCAGCAGTCAATCGACAGGGGGTGTGCAAGAGACCCAGTACTTC
TRBJ2-3 TRBD1 NA TRBV27 CASSFDRGQLDTQYF TGTGCCAGCAGTTTCGACAGGGGGCAGTTGGATACGCAGTATTTT
TRBJ2-7 NA NA TRBV7-2 CASRPQNSYEQYF TGTGCCAGCCGCCCACAGAACTCCTACGAGCAGTACTTC
TRBJ2-1 NA NA TRBV28 CASALGGTDYNEQFF TGTGCCAGCGCCCTGGGGGGAACGGACTACAATGAGCAGTTCTTC
TRBJ2-7 NA NA TRBV7-9 CASSSGEQYF TGTGCCAGCAGCTCGGGCGAGCAGTACTTC
TRBJ1-5 TRBD1 NA TRBV27 CASRRQGNNQPQHF TGTGCCAGCAGGCGACAGGGGAACAATCAGCCCCAGCATTTT
TRBJ1-2 TRBD1 NA TRBV6-5 CASSETWTGDYGYTF TGTGCCAGCAGCGAAACCTGGACAGGGGATTATGGCTACACCTTC
TRBJ2-1 TRBD1 once TRBV9 CASSGTGLFYNEQFF TGTGCCAGCAGCGGGACAGGCCTTTTCTACAATGAGCAGTTCTTC
TRBJ2-1 NA few TRBV2 CASSEVRGYEQFF TGTGCCAGCAGTGAAGTACGCGGGTATGAGCAGTTCTTC
TRBJ2-2 NA once TRBV7-6 CASSLILGELFF TGTGCCAGCAGCTTGATACTCGGGGAGCTGTTTTTT
TRBJ1-1 NA few TRBV7-9 CASSFPGTEAFF TGTGCCAGCAGCTTTCCAGGAACTGAAGCTTTCTTT
TRBJ2-7 NA NA TRBV27 CASSSGLLSSYEQYF TGTGCCAGCAGCTCGGGACTCCTTAGCTCCTACGAGCAGTACTTC
TRBJ2-1 NA NA TRBV6-4 CASSFGEKGSNEQFF TGTGCCAGCTCATTCGGGGAGAAGGGTAGCAATGAGCAGTTCTTC
TRBJ2-5 NA NA TRBV23-1 CASSQSRTGGRLAELMTQYF TGCGCCAGCAGTCAATCGAGAACAGGGGGGAGACTAGCGGAATTAATGACCCAGTACTTC
TRBJ2-1 TRBD2 NA TRBV2 CASRGGASGDEQFF TGTGCCAGCAGGGGGGGGGCTAGCGGGGATGAGCAGTTCTTC
TRBJ1-6 TRBD1 NA TRBV5-1 CASSLAGQGGSPLHF TGCGCCAGCAGCTTGGCGGGACAGGGGGGTTCACCCCTCCACTTT
TRBJ2-1 TRBD1 NA TRBV2 CASSAYRGTEYNEQFF TGTGCCAGCAGTGCCTACAGGGGCACGGAATACAATGAGCAGTTCTTC
TRBJ2-3 TRBD2 NA TRBV29-1 CSVGTLGLAVSTDTQYF TGCAGCGTTGGGACGCTCGGACTAGCGGTGAGCACAGATACGCAGTATTTT
TRBJ2-3 TRBD2 once TRBV28 CASSLRLAGGRDTQYF TGTGCCAGCTCCCTAAGACTAGCGGGGGGGCGAGATACGCAGTATTTT
TRBJ2-5 TRBD2 NA TRBV6-5 CASSYSGGNQETQYF TGTGCCAGCAGTTACTCGGGGGGGAACCAAGAGACCCAGTACTTC
TRBJ2-1 NA NA TRBV7-9 CASSLLVGPYNEQFF TGTGCCAGCAGCTTGCTAGTTGGTCCCTACAATGAGCAGTTCTTC
TRBJ2-5 TRBD2 once TRBV27 CASSPPGTKETQYF TGTGCCAGCAGTCCCCCTGGGACTAAAGAGACCCAGTACTTC
TRBJ2-5 NA NA TRBV28 CASSLNWSQETQYF TGTGCCAGCAGTTTAAACTGGAGTCAAGAGACCCAGTACTTC
TRBJ1-4 NA NA TRBV9 CASSVEGGRGNEKLFF TGTGCCAGCAGCGTAGAGGGGGGGCGCGGAAACGAAAAACTGTTTTTT
TRBJ1-2 TRBD1 NA TRBV29-1 CSVESDREVVPRYGYTF TGCAGCGTTGAAAGCGACAGGGAGGTAGTCCCCCGCTATGGCTACACCTTC
TRBJ1-1 TRBD1 NA TRBV2 CVNRGIVDTEAFF TGTGTAAACAGGGGGATCGTGGACACTGAAGCTTTCTTT
TRBJ1-6 NA NA TRBV7-6 CASSYNARSPLHF TGTGCCAGCAGCTACAATGCGCGGTCACCCCTCCACTTT
TRBJ2-1 NA NA TRBV7-3 CASSSFPGSVDYNEQFF TGTGCCAGCAGCTCTTTCCCCGGGAGCGTGGATTACAATGAGCAGTTCTTC
TRBJ1-1 NA NA TRBV6-4 CASRVVPNTEAFF TGTGCCAGCCGAGTAGTACCGAACACTGAAGCTTTCTTT
TRBJ2-7 TRBD1 once TRBV2 CASSEGQGAAYEQYF TGTGCCAGCAGTGAAGGGCAGGGGGCTGCCTACGAGCAGTACTTC
TRBJ2-1 TRBD2 NA TRBV19 CASSILAGGVYNEQFF TGTGCCAGTAGTATCCTAGCGGGAGGGGTTTACAATGAGCAGTTCTTC
TRBJ2-7 TRBD1 few TRBV30 CAWSDGRGTHEQYF TGTGCCTGGAGTGATGGCAGGGGGACCCACGAGCAGTACTTC
TRBJ2-3 TRBD1 NA TRBV6-1 CASSEWDRRTDTQYF TGTGCCAGCAGTGAATGGGACAGACGCACAGATACGCAGTATTTT